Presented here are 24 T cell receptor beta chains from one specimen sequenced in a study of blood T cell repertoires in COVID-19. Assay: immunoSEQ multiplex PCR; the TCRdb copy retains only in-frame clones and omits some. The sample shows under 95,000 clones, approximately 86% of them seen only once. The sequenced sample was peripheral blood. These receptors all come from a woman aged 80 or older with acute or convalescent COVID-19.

CDR3 nucleotide sequence: TGCGCCAGCAGCCAAACCATACTCAGGGGGCCGAACACTGAAGCTTTCTTT. Residues: CASSQTILRGPNTEAFF. This chain links TRBV4-1 with TRBJ1-1; 8 positions match TRBD1. The trim removed 2 bases at V and 1 base at J, leaving 9 bases unmatched. The V gene's germline CDR1 is MGHRA and CDR2 YSYEKL. This CDR3 contains 17 residues.

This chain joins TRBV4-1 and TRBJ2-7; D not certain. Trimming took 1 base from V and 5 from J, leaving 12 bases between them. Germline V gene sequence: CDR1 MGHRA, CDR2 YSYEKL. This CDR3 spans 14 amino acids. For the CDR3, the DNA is TGCGCCAGCAGCCAAGGCTTTTCAAGCAACGAGCAGTACTTC. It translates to CASSQGFSSNEQYF.

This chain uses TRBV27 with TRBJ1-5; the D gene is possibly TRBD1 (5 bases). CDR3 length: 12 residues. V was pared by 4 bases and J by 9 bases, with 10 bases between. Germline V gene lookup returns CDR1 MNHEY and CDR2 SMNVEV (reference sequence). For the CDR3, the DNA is TGTGCCAGCAGTTCCACAGGCGGGCCCCAGCATTTT. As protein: CASSSTGGPQHF.

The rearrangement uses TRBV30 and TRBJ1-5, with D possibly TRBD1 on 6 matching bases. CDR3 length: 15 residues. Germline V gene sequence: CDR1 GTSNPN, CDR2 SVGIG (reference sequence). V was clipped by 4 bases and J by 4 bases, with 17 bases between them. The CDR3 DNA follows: TGTGCCTGGACAAGGGGTGGGACAAAGAATCAGCCCCAGCATTTT. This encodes CAWTRGGTKNQPQHF. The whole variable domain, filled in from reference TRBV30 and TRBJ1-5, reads SQTIHQWPATLVQPVGSPLSLECTVEGTSNPNLYWYRQAAGRGLQLLFYSVGIGQISSEVPQNLSASRPQDRQFILSSKKLLLSDSGFYLCAWTRGGTKNQPQHFGDGTRLSIL.

The CDR3, as DNA: TGTGCTAGTGGTTTGGGCCGCGGGGGGGAAGAGACCCAGTACTTC. This translates into CASGLGRGGEETQYF. The gene calls are TRBV12-5 and TRBJ2-5; 9 positions agree with TRBD2. The CDR3 covers 15 residues. V trimming: 1 base; J trimming: 3 bases; junction bases outside the gene matches: 3. From germline, CDR1 is LGHNT and CDR2 FRNRAP.

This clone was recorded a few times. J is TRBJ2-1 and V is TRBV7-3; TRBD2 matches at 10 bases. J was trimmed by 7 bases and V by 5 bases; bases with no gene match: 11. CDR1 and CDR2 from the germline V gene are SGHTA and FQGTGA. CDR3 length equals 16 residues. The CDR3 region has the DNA TGTGCCAGCAGCGCTAGAGCGGGGGGGCCGAGGAATGAGCAGTTCTTC. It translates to CASSARAGGPRNEQFF. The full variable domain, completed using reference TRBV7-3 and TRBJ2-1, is GAGVSQTPSNKVTEKGKYVELRCDPISGHTALYWYRQSLGQGPEFLIYFQGTGAADDSGLPNDRFFAVRPEGSVSTLKIQRTERGDSAVYLCASSARAGGPRNEQFFGPGTRLTVL.

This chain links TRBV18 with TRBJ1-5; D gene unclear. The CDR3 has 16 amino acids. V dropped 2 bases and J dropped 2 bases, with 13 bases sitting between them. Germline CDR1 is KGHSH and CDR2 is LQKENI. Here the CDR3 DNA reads TGTGCCAGCTCACCAACTGAGGGTAGGGGCAATCAGCCCCAGCATTTT. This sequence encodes CASSPTEGRGNQPQHF. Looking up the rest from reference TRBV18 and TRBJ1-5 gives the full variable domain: NAGVMQNPRHLVRRRGQEARLRCSPMKGHSHVYWYRQLPEEGLKFMVYLQKENIIDESGMPKERFSAEFPKEGPSILRIQQVVRGDSAAYFCASSPTEGRGNQPQHFGDGTRLSIL.

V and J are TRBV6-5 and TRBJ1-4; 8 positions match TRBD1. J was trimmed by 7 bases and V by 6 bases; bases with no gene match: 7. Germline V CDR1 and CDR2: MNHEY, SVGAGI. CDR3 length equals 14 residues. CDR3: CASSIGQGTEKLFF. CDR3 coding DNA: TGTGCCAGCAGCATCGGACAGGGAACTGAAAAACTGTTTTTT.

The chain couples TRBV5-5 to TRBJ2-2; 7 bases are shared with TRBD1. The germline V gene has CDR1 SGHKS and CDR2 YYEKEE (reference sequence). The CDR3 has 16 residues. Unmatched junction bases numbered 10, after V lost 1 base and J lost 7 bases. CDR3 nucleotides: TGTGCCAGCAGCTTGCCCTCGACAGGGAAGGTCGGGGAGCTGTTTTTT. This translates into CASSLPSTGKVGELFF.

CDR3 amino acids: CASMTGGATETQYF. The CDR3 nucleotides are TGTGCCAGCATGACGGGGGGGGCCACAGAGACCCAGTACTTC. This sequence joins TRBV7-9 and TRBJ2-5; 8 bases map to TRBD2. Germline V CDR1 and CDR2: SEHNR, FQNEAQ (reference sequence). J was trimmed by 4 bases and V by 7 bases; bases with no gene match: 8. There are 14 residues in the CDR3. Full variable domain (remainder filled in from reference TRBV7-9 and TRBJ2-5): DTGVSQNPRHKITKRGQNVTFRCDPISEHNRLYWYRQTLGQGPEFLTYFQNEAQLEKSRLLSDRFSAERPKGSFSTLEIQRTEQGDSAMYLCASMTGGATETQYFGPGTRLLVL.

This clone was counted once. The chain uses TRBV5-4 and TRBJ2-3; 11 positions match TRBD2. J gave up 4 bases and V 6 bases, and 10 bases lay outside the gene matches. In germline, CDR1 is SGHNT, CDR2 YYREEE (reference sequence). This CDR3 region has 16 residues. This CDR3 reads CASIPAGTSGADTQYF. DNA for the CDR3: TGTGCCAGCATCCCCGCCGGGACTAGCGGAGCAGATACGCAGTATTTT.

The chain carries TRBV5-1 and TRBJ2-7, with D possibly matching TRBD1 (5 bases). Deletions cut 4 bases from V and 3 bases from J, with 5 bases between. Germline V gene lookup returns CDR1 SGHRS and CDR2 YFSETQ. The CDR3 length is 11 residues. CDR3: CASSQGYEQYF. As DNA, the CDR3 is TGCGCCAGCAGCCAGGGCTACGAGCAGTACTTC.

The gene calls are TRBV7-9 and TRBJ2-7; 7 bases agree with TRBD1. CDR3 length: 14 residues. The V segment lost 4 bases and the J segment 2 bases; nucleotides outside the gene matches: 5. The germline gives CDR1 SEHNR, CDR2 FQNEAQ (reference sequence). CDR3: CASSSTDRAYEQYF. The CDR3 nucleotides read TGTGCCAGCAGCTCGACCGACAGGGCCTACGAGCAGTACTTC.

In DNA, the CDR3 is TGTGCCAGCTCACCGCCGCAGGGGGGAGAAGATACGCAGTATTTT. This sequence encodes CASSPPQGGEDTQYF. The chain is built from TRBV18 and TRBJ2-3; TRBD1 is a possible D gene (7 bases). V lost 3 bases to trimming and J lost 5 bases, with 15 bases between them. The CDR3 runs 15 residues. CDR1 KGHSH and CDR2 LQKENI come from the germline V gene.

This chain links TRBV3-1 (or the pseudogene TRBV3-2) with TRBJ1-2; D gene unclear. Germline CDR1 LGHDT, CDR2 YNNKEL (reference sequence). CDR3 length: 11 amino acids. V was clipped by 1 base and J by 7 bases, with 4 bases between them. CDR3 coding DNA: TGTGCCAGCAGCCAAGCCCTTGGCTACACCTTC. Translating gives CASSQALGYTF.

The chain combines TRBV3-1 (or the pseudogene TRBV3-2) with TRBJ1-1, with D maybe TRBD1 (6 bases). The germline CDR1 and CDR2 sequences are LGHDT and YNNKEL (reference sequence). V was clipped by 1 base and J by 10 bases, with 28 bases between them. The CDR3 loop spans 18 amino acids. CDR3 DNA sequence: TGTGCCAGCAGCCAAGTCCCGGGGAACACGGGGAGGGGGTCGGGAGCTTTCTTT. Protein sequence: CASSQVPGNTGRGSGAFF.

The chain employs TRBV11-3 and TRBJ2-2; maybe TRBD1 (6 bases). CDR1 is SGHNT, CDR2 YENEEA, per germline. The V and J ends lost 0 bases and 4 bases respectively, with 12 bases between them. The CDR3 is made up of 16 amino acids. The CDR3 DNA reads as TGTGCCAGCAGCTTAGAAGGGGGTCACTTCACCGGGGAGCTGTTTTTT. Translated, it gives CASSLEGGHFTGELFF.

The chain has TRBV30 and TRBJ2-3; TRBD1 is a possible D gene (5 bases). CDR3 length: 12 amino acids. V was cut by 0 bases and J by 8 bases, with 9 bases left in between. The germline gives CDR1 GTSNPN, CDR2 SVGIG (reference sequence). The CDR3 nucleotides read TGTGCCTGGAGTGTAACCCAGGGTACGCAGTATTTT. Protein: CAWSVTQGTQYF.

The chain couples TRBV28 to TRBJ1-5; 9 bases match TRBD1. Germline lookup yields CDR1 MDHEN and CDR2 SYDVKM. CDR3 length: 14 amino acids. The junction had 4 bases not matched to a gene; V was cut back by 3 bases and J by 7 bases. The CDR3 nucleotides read TGTGCCAGCAGTTTCACGGGACAGGGCCAGCCCCAGCATTTT. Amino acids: CASSFTGQGQPQHF.

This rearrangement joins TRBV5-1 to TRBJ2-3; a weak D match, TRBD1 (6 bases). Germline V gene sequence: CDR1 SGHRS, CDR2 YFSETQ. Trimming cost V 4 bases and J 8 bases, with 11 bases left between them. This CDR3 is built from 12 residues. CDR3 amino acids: CASSPRGGTQYF. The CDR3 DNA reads TGCGCCAGCAGCCCCAGGGGCGGTACGCAGTATTTT.

This CDR3 is CASSAGRQYNEQFF. Written as DNA, the CDR3 is TGTGCCAGCAGTGCAGGTAGACAGTACAATGAGCAGTTCTTC. The rearrangement joins TRBV2 to TRBJ2-1; a possible D gene is TRBD1 (5 bases). Trimming removed 4 bases from V and 4 bases from J, with 11 bases in between. Per germline, CDR1 SNHLY and CDR2 FYNNEI. This CDR3 contains 14 residues.

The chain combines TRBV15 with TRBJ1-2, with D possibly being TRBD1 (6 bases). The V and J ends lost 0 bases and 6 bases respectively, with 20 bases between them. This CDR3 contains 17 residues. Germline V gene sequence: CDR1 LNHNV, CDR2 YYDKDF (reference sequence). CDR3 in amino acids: CATSRDGGGRGGHGYTF. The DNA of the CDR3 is TGTGCCACCAGCAGAGATGGGGGGGGCCGAGGAGGCCATGGCTACACCTTC.

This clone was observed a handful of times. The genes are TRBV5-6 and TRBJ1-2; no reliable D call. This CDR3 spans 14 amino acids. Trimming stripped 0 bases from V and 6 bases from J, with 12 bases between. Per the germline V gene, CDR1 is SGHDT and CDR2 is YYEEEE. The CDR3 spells CASSLEGGGDGYTF. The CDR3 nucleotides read TGTGCCAGCAGCTTGGAGGGTGGAGGCGATGGCTACACCTTC.

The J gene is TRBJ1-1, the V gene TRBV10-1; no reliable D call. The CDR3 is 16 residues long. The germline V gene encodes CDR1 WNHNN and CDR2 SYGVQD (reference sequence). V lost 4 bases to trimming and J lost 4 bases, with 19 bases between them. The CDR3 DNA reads TGCGCCAGCAGTGCGGAGCGATTTATACGGGGCACTGAAGCTTTCTTT. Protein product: CASSAERFIRGTEAFF.